The 26 T cell receptor beta chains below were found in one sample sequenced in a study of post-analysis software for immune sequencing data. Study findings and constraints: Controls showed lower frequencies than patients for five TRBV segments, and TRBV5-6, TRBV5-1 and TRBV20-1 were among these.

Their target antigens are unknown. The authors incorporated unique molecular identifiers into the TCR beta cDNA libraries. TCRdb fed the PCR reads into MiXCR, producing one record per CDR3 protein. The sample has approximately 630,000 distinct CDR3 sequences, approximately 60% seen once. Source material: blood. These receptors all stem from a girl aged 2-10 years with multiple sclerosis.

The DNA for the CDR3 is TGTGCCAGCTCAGGGTTTACAGGGGGCCGCGACCACGAGCAGTACTTC. Amino acid sequence: CASSGFTGGRDHEQYF. This chain joins TRBV18 and TRBJ2-7; TRBD1 agrees at 9 bases. The V gene end was trimmed by 5 bases and the J gene end by 5 bases; junction bases not matched to a gene: 13. The CDR3 extends over 16 amino acids. Germline CDR1 reads KGHSH; CDR2 reads LQKENI.

The chain is built from TRBV29-1 and TRBJ2-1; 7 positions match TRBD2. The CDR3 covers 14 residues. Trimming took 8 bases from V and 7 from J; bases not matched to a gene: 14. The V gene's germline CDR1 is SQVTM and CDR2 ANQGSEA. The CDR3 nucleotides are TGCAGCTCCTATGGGGGGAGGGCCGGAAATGAGCAGTTCTTC. It encodes CSSYGGRAGNEQFF.

This clonotype was picked up a small number of times. The chain recombines TRBV2 with TRBJ2-3; TRBD2 matches at 9 bases. The V gene's germline CDR1 is SNHLY and CDR2 FYNNEI. This CDR3 spans 16 amino acids. Trimming cost V 7 bases and J 3 bases; bases outside gene matches: 11. The CDR3 nucleotides read TGTGCCAGCACGCGGGAGGGCGTAGGAGGAACAGATACGCAGTATTTT. This gives the protein CASTREGVGGTDTQYF.

As regards this clonotype: The CDR3 carries no conserved terminal phenylalanine or tryptophan, so it likely arises from a read error. Because the CDR3's place on the DNA is in doubt, the DNA is left out and the CDR3 is given as listed by TCRdb. The V call is TRBV6-5, the J call TRBJ2-1; the table's D gene call, TRBD1, was not cross checked with the DNA. Germline V gene sequence: CDR1 MNHEY, CDR2 SVGAGI. The CDR3 is made up of 16 amino acids, end residues included. The CDR3 loop is CASNPGQGIHGYTFGS.

The genes are TRBV15 and TRBJ2-5; TRBD1 matches at 7 bases. The junction had 4 bases not matched to a gene; V was cut back by 5 bases and J by 4 bases. Per the germline V gene, CDR1 is LNHNV and CDR2 is YYDKDF (reference sequence). The CDR3 covers 13 residues. The CDR3 loop is CATSPRQGETQYF. The DNA of the CDR3 is TGTGCCACCAGCCCCCGACAGGGAGAGACCCAGTACTTC.

The chain couples TRBV29-1 to TRBJ2-2, with D uncertain. Germline loops: CDR1 SQVTM, CDR2 ANQGSEA. CDR3 length: 10 residues. Trimming left V 7 bases short and J 6 bases short, with 6 bases between. DNA for the CDR3: TGCAGCGCCGCAGCCGGGGAGCTGTTTTTT. Protein sequence: CSAAAGELFF.

This clonotype has a handful of counts. The V call is TRBV29-1, the J call TRBJ2-1; D is perhaps TRBD2 (5 bases). This CDR3 is 12 amino acids long. From germline, CDR1 is SQVTM and CDR2 ANQGSEA. Trimming stripped 5 bases from V and 7 bases from J, with 12 bases between. This CDR3 is CSVPGIGNEQFF. CDR3 DNA sequence: TGCAGCGTTCCGGGAATAGGGAATGAGCAGTTCTTC.

This clonotype occurred a few times. A junction boundary mismatches the germline segment, possibly from a read error. This rearrangement joins TRBV7-8 to TRBJ2-7; 7 nucleotides match TRBD1. Germline V gives CDR1 SGHVS, CDR2 FQNEAQ. CDR3 size: 15 residues. CDR3: CASSLGPGQTYEQYF. CDR3 in DNA: TGCGCCAGCAGCTTGGGCCCGGGACAGACCTACGAGCAGTACTTC. The whole variable domain, filled in from reference TRBV7-8 and TRBJ2-7, reads GAGVSQSPRYKVAKRGQDVALRCDPISGHVSLFWYQQALGQGPEFLTYFQNEAQLDKSGLPSDRFFAERPEGSVSTLKIQRTQQEDSAVYLCASSLGPGQTYEQYFGPGTRLTVT.

This sequence joins TRBV7-2 and TRBJ2-1, with no clear D. Germline lookup yields CDR1 SGHTA and CDR2 FQGNSA. The ends were cut back, 4 bases at V and 1 base at J, with 8 bases in the middle. CDR3 length: 14 amino acids. The CDR3 DNA follows: TGTGCCAGCAGCTGGATGGAATCCTACAATGAGCAGTTCTTC. It specifies CASSWMESYNEQFF.

For the CDR3, the DNA is TGTGCCAGCAGCCAAGATTCCGGCGGCAGATCTGGCTACACCTTC. Its protein is CASSQDSGGRSGYTF. The J gene is TRBJ1-2, the V gene TRBV4-2; no clear D. This CDR3 has 15 residues. Germline V CDR1 and CDR2: LGHNA, YNFKEQ. V was clipped by 0 bases and J by 7 bases, with 15 bases between them.

The chain has TRBV20-1 and TRBJ1-2; D possibly corresponds to TRBD1 (5 bases). Trimming stripped 0 bases from V and 0 bases from J, with 11 bases between. The V gene's germline CDR1 is DFQATT and CDR2 SNEGSKA (reference sequence). The CDR3 has 15 residues. The CDR3 DNA reads as TGCAGTGCTAGAGATCCAGGGCAGGCTAACTATGGCTACACCTTC. Its protein product is CSARDPGQANYGYTF.

This clonotype was seen a few times. J is TRBJ2-1 and V is TRBV20-1; D might be TRBD2 (6 bases). V was cut by 1 base and J by 5 bases, with 15 bases left in between. There are 15 residues in the CDR3. Looked up from germline, CDR1 is DFQATT and CDR2 is SNEGSKA (reference sequence). In DNA, the CDR3 is TGCAGTGCTAGAGTCACAGGAGGGCGGAACAATGAGCAGTTCTTC. This translates into CSARVTGGRNNEQFF.

The V call is TRBV3-1, the J call TRBJ1-5, with 9 bases matching TRBD1. Germline-derived CDR1 and CDR2 are LGHDT and YNNKEL (reference sequence). This CDR3 has 14 amino acids. V lost 6 bases, J lost 4 bases, and 4 bases stayed unmatched. CDR3 DNA: TGTGCCAGCAGTACCGGGACAGGGAATCAGCCCCAGCATTTT. It yields the protein CASSTGTGNQPQHF.

The chain has TRBV6-1 and TRBJ1-5; TRBD1 is a possible D gene (5 bases). Trimming shortened V by 3 bases and J by 6 bases, and 9 bases separated the two germline ends. Germline V gene data show CDR1 as MNHNS and CDR2 as SASEGT. There are 13 residues in the CDR3. CDR3 protein: CASSDRDRQPQHF. The CDR3 DNA sequence: TGTGCCAGCAGTGACAGGGACCGTCAGCCCCAGCATTTT.

The chain couples TRBV28 to TRBJ1-5, with 8 bases fitting TRBD1. The CDR3 is 15 residues long. CDR1 and CDR2 (germline): MDHEN, SYDVKM. V dropped 5 bases and J dropped 5; count of bases not matched to a gene: 8. The CDR3 nucleotides are TGTGCCAGCAGTCGCCGGACAGGGAGCGATCAGCCCCAGCATTTT. The encoded protein is CASSRRTGSDQPQHF.

The V gene is TRBV6-5, the J gene TRBJ1-1; 10 nucleotides line up with TRBD1. Trimming cost V 10 bases and J 5 bases; bases outside gene matches: 13. The length of the CDR3 is 15 residues. Germline-derived CDR1 and CDR2 are MNHEY and SVGAGI. CDR3 sequence: CATIGTGAPRTEAFF. CDR3 nucleotides: TGTGCCACCATTGGGACAGGGGCCCCTCGGACTGAAGCTTTCTTT.

This clonotype was recorded only once. The J gene is TRBJ2-1, the V gene TRBV5-1; 15 nucleotides match TRBD2. Per germline, CDR1 SGHRS and CDR2 YFSETQ. With V trimmed by 2 bases and J by 8 bases, 5 bases remained unmatched. There are 16 residues in the CDR3. The CDR3 sequence is CASSFQGLAGGDEQFF. CDR3 in DNA: TGCGCCAGCAGCTTCCAGGGACTAGCGGGAGGCGATGAGCAGTTCTTC.

This chain connects TRBV20-1 to TRBJ2-1, with 7 positions matching TRBD1. V shed 3 bases, J shed 4 bases, and the junction held 6 bases outside the gene matches. Germline CDR1 and CDR2: DFQATT and SNEGSKA (reference sequence). This CDR3 contains 14 residues. CDR3 nucleotide sequence: TGCAGTGCTAGGGGACAGTCACAATACAATGAGCAGTTCTTC. Protein: CSARGQSQYNEQFF.

V usage is TRBV20-1 and J usage is TRBJ2-4; TRBD2 agrees at 8 bases. Germline CDR1 DFQATT, CDR2 SNEGSKA (reference sequence). V shed 0 bases and J 0 bases; nucleotides not matched to a gene: 4. There are 16 residues in the CDR3. The CDR3 protein is CSARESGGLAKNIQYF. For the CDR3, the DNA is TGCAGTGCTAGAGAGTCGGGGGGGTTAGCCAAAAACATTCAGTACTTC.

This chain links TRBV28 with TRBJ1-2; weak D call: TRBD1 (6 bases). The CDR3 length is 13 residues. With 7 bases removed from V and 8 bases from J, the gap between germline ends came to 17 bases. Germline CDR1 and CDR2: MDHEN and SYDVKM. The CDR3 bases are TGTGCCAGCATTGCCGGGGGGGCGCCAGGCTACACCTTC. Translation gives CASIAGGAPGYTF.

This clonotype occurred many times. The chain has TRBV20-1 and TRBJ2-1; D possibly corresponds to TRBD2 (5 bases). Per germline, CDR1 DFQATT and CDR2 SNEGSKA (reference sequence). The CDR3 sequence is 14 residues long. The V gene lost 3 bases and the J gene lost 4 bases, with 13 bases spanning the gap. Here the CDR3 reads CSASQSGDYNEQFF. The CDR3 nucleotides read TGCAGTGCTAGTCAGAGCGGAGATTACAATGAGCAGTTCTTC.

V gene TRBV6-5 combines with J gene TRBJ2-1; D perhaps matches TRBD2 (6 bases). Germline CDR1 is MNHEY and CDR2 is SVGAGI. V lost 6 bases and J lost 3, with 15 bases in between. The CDR3 spans 15 residues. The CDR3 reads CASSRDLTFYNEQFF. The CDR3, as DNA: TGTGCCAGCAGCCGGGACTTGACCTTCTACAATGAGCAGTTCTTC.

The V gene is TRBV15, the J gene TRBJ2-7, with D perhaps matching TRBD1 (5 bases). The V end lost 8 bases, the J end lost 2 bases, and 13 bases lay between the germline ends. The CDR3 contains 13 residues. The germline gives CDR1 LNHNV, CDR2 YYDKDF (reference sequence). The CDR3 is CATARWGAYEQYF. The CDR3 region has the DNA TGTGCCACCGCTCGGTGGGGCGCCTACGAGCAGTACTTC.

The rearrangement uses TRBV5-1 and TRBJ1-6; tentatively, D is TRBD1 (5 bases). Germline loops: CDR1 SGHRS, CDR2 YFSETQ. The CDR3 runs to 15 residues. With 1 base removed from V and 5 bases from J, the gap between germline ends came to 10 bases. CDR3 region: CASSLSVQDNSPLHF. The CDR3 coding sequence is TGCGCCAGCAGCTTGAGCGTACAGGATAATTCACCCCTCCACTTT.

The CDR3 sequence is CASSESRGKDGDPYNEQFF. The DNA of the CDR3 is TGCGCCAGCAGTGAGTCGCGTGGGAAAGACGGGGACCCCTACAATGAGCAGTTCTTC. The rearrangement joins TRBV10-1 to TRBJ2-1; D possibly uses TRBD1 or TRBD2 (5 bases each). Germline loops: CDR1 WNHNN, CDR2 SYGVQD (reference sequence). The CDR3 loop spans 19 amino acids. V lost 0 bases, J lost 2 bases, and 20 bases lay in between.

The DNA of the CDR3 is TGTGCCATCAGTGACAACGGGGTTCTCAATGAGCAGTTCTTC. It is translated as CAISDNGVLNEQFF. This chain uses TRBV10-3 with TRBJ2-1, with D possibly being TRBD2 (5 bases). Germline V gene lookup returns CDR1 ENHRY and CDR2 SYGVKD. The CDR3 consists of 14 residues. Between the trimmed V and J ends, which lost 3 bases and 6 bases, there was a span of 12 bases.